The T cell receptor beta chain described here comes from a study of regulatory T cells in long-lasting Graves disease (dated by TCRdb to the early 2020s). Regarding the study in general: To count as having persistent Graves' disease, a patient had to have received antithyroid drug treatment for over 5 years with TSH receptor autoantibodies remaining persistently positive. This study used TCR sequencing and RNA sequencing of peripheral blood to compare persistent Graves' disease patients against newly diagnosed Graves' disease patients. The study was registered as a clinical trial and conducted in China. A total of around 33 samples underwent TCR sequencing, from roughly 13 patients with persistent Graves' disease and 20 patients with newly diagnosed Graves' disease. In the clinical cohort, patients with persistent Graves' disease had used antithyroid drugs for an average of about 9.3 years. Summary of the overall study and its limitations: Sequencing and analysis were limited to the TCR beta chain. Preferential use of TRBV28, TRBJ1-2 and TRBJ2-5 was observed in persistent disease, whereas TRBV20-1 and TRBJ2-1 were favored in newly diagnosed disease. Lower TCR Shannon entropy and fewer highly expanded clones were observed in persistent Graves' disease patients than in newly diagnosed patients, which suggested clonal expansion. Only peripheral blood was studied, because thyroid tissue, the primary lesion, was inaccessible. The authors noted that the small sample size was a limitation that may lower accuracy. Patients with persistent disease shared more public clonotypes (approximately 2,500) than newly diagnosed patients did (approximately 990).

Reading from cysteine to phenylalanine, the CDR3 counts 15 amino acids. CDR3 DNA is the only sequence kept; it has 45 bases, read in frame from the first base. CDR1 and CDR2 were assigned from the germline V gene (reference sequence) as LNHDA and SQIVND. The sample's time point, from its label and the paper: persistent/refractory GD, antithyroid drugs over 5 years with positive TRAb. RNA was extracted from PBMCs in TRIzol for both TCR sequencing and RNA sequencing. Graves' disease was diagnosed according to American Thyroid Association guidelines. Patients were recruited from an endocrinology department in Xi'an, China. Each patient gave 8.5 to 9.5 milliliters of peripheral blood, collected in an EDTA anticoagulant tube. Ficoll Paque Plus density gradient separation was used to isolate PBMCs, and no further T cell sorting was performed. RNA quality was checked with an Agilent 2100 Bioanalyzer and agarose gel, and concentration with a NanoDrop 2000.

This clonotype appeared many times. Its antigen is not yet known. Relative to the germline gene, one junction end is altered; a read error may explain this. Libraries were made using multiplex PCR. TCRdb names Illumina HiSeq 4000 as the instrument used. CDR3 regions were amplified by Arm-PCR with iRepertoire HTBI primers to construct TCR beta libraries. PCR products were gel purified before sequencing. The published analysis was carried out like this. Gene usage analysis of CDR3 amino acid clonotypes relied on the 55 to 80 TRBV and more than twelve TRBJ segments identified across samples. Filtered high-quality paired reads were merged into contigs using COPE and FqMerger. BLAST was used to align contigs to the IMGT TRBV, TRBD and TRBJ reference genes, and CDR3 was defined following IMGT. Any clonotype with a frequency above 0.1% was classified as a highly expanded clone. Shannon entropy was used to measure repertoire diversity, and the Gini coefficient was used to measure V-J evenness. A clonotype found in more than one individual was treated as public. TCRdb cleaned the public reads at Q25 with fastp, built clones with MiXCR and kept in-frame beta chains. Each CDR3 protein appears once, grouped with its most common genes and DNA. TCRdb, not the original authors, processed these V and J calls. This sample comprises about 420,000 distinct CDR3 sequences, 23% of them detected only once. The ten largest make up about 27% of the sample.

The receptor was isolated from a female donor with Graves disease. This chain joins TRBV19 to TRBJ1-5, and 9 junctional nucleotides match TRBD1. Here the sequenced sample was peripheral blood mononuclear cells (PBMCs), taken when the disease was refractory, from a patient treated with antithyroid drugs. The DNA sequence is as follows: TGTGCCAGCAGTACCGACAGGGGGGGGAATCAGCCCCAGCATTTT. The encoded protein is CASSTDRGGNQPQHF. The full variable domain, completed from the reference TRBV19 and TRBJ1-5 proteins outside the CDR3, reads DGGITQSPKYLFRKEGQNVTLSCEQNLNHDAMYWYRQDPGQGLRLIYYSQIVNDFQKGDIAEGYSVSREKKESFPLTVTSAQKNPTAFYLCASSTDRGGNQPQHFGDGTRLSIL.